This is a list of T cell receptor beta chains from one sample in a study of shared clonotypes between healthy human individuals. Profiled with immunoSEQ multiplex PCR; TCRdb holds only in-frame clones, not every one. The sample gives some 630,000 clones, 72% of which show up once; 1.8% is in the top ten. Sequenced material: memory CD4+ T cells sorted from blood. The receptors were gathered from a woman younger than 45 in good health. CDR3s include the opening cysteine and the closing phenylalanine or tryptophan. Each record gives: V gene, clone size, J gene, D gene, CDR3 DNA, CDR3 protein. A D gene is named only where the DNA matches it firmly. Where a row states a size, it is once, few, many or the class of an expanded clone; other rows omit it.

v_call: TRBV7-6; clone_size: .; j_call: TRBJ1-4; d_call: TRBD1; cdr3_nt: TGTGCCAGCAGCTTAAGGCGGGAGGGGGCAGACGAAAAACTGTTTTTT; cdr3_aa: CASSLRREGADEKLFF
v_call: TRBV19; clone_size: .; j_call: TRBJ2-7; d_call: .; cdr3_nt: TGTGCCAGTAGTATATACTCCGGGACTGGCACCTACGAGCAGTACTTC; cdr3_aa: CASSIYSGTGTYEQYF
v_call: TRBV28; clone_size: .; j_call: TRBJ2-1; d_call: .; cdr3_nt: TGTGCCAGCAGTTTATGGGGGAATCTGAACCTTGAGCAGTTCTTC; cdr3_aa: CASSLWGNLNLEQFF
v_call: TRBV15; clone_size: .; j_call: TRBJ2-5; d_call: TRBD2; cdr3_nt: TGTGCCACCAGCAGAGATCGGGGACTAGCGGGGGAGACCCAGTACTTC; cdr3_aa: CATSRDRGLAGETQYF
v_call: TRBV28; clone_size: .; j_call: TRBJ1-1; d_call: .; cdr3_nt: TGTGCCAGCAAAATTATACAGGCGAACACTGAAGCTTTCTTT; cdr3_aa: CASKIIQANTEAFF
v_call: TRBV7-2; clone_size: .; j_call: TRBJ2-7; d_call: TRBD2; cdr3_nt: TGTGCCAGCAGCTTAGACGGGACTAGCGGGAGGAGGGAGCAGTACTTC; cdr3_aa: CASSLDGTSGRREQYF
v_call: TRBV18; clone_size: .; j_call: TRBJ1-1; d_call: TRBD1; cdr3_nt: TGTGCCAGCTCATCGGGACAGCACACTGAAGCTTTCTTT; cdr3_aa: CASSSGQHTEAFF
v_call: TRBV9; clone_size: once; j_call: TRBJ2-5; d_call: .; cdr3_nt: TGTGCCAGCAGCGTACATGGGGAGACCCAGTACTTC; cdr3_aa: CASSVHGETQYF
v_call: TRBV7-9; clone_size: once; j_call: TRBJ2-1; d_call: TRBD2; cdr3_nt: TGTGCCAGCAGCTTTAGCGGGGGTCTGAATGAGCAGTTCTTC; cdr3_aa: CASSFSGGLNEQFF
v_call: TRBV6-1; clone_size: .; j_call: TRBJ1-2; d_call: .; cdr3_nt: TGTGCCAGCACGGACACAATTTATGGCTACACCTTC; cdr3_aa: CASTDTIYGYTF
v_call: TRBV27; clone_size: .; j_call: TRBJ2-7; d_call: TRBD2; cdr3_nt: TGTGCCAGCAGTGTACTAGCGGAGAGCTCCTACGAGCAGTACTTC; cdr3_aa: CASSVLAESSYEQYF
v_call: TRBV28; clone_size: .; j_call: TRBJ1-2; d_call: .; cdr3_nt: TGTGCCAGCAGTTTAGGGGGATTTGGAGGCTACACCTTC; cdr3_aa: CASSLGGFGGYTF
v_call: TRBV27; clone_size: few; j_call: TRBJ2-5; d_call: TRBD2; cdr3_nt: TGTGCCACTTCGGGACTAGCGGGAGGGCCGGAGACCCAGTACTTC; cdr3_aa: CATSGLAGGPETQYF
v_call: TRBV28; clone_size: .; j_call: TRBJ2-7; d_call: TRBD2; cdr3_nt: TGTGCCAGCAGTCGCTCGGGGACTAGCGGGAGTATCTACGAGCAGTACTTC; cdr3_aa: CASSRSGTSGSIYEQYF
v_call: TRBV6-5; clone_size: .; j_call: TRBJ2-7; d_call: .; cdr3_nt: TGTGCCGTCAAGGGGGGGACCTACGAGCAGTACTTC; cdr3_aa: CAVKGGTYEQYF
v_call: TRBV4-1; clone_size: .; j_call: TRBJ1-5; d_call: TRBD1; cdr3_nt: TGCGCCAGCAGCCAAGTTTACGGGACAGGGGGCTCCATCGGCAATCAGCCCCAGCATTTT; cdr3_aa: CASSQVYGTGGSIGNQPQHF
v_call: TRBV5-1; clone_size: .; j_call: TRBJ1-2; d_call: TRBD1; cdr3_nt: TGCGCCAGCAGCTTGAGAGTCAGGGGGGACTATGGCTACACCTTC; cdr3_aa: CASSLRVRGDYGYTF
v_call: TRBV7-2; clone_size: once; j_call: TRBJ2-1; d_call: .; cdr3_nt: TGTGCCAGCAGCGGCCCACCGGCCCCCAATGAGCAGTTCTTC; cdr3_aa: CASSGPPAPNEQFF
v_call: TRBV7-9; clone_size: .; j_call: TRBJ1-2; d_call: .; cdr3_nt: TGTGCCAGCAGCTTTCTTATGGACGTTTCCTACACCTTC; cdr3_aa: CASSFLMDVSYTF
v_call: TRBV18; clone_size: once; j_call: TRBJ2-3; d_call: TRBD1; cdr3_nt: TGTGCCAGCTCACGCGGACAGGGGTCGGCAGATACGCAGTATTTT; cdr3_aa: CASSRGQGSADTQYF
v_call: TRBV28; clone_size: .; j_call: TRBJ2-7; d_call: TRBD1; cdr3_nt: TGTGCCAGCAGTCCACGGACAGGGACCTACGAGCAGTACTTC; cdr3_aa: CASSPRTGTYEQYF
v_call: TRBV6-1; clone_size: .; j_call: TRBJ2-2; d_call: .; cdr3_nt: TGTGCCAGCACCCTGACAGGGAGGCCCGGGGAGCTGTTTTTT; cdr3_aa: CASTLTGRPGELFF
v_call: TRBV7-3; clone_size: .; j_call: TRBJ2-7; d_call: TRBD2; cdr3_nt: TGTGCCAGCAGCTTAATCGGCGGGGGCGAGCAGTACTTC; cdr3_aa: CASSLIGGGEQYF
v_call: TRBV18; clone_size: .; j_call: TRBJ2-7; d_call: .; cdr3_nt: TGTGCCAGCTCACAGGGGAACGGGGTATACGAGCAGTACTTC; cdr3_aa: CASSQGNGVYEQYF
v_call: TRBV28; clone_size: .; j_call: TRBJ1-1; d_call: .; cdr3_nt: TGTGCCAGCAGTTTGTCGGGGATGAACACTGAAGCTTTCTTT; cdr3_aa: CASSLSGMNTEAFF
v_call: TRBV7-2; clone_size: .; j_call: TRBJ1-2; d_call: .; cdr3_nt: TGTGCCAGCAGCTTACCAGGGGAGGCAAACTATGGCTACACCTTC; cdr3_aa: CASSLPGEANYGYTF
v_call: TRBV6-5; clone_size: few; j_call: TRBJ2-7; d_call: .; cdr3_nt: TGTGCCAGCAGTTTATTCGCCGGACCCTACGAGCAGTACTTC; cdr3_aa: CASSLFAGPYEQYF
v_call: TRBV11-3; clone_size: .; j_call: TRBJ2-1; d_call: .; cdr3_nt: TGTGCCAGCAGCCCCGAAACAGGGTCCGAGCAGTTCTTC; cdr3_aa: CASSPETGSEQFF
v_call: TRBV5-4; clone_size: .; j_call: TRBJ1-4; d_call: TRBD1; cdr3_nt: TGTGCCAGCAGCTTGAACAGGGGGAGTGAAAAACTGTTTTTT; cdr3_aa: CASSLNRGSEKLFF
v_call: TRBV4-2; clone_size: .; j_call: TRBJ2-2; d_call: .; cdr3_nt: TGTGCCAGCAGCCCAGGGAGCGGAGACGCCCTCGGGGAGCTGTTTTTT; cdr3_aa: CASSPGSGDALGELFF
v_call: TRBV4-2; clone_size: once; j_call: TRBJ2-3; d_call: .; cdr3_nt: TGTGCCAGCAGCCTCTTTGGCGGGGACGGGACAGATACGCAGTATTTT; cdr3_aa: CASSLFGGDGTDTQYF
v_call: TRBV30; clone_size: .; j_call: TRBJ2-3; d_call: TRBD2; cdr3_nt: TGTGCCTGGGGGCGGGGGCAAAGCGGGAGGGCCTCAGATACGCAGTATTTT; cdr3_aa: CAWGRGQSGRASDTQYF
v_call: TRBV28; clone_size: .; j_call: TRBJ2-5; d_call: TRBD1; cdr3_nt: TGTGCCAGCAGTATACGACAGGGGTATTACGAGACCCAGTACTTC; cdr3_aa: CASSIRQGYYETQYF
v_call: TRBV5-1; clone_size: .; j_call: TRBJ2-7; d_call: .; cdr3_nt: TGCGCCAGCAGCCCGGGCCACTCCCTCCTTGCGGAAATCTACGAGCAGTACTTC; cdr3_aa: CASSPGHSLLAEIYEQYF
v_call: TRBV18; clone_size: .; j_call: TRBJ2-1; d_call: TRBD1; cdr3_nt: TGTGCCAGCTCACCACCTAACCGGGACAGGGCTGGCAATGAGCAGTTCTTC; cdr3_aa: CASSPPNRDRAGNEQFF
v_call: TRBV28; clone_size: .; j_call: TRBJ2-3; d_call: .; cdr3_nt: TGTGCCAGCAGCCCGTTGGGGACCACACGCACAGATACGCAGTATTTT; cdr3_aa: CASSPLGTTRTDTQYF
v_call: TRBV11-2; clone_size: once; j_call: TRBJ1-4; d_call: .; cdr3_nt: TGTGCCAGCAGCCGGGCTATTTCGGGTGAAAAACTGTTTTTT; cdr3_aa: CASSRAISGEKLFF